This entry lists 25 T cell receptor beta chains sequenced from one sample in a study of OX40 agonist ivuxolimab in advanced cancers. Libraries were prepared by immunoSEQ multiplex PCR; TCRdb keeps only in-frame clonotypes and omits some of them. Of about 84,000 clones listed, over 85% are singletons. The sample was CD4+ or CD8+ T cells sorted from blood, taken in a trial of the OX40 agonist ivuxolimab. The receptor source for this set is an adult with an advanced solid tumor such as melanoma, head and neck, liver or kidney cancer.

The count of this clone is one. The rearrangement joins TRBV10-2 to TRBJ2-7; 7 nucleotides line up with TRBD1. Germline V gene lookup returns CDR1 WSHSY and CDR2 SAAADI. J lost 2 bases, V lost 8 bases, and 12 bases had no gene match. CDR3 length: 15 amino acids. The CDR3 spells CASGKIDRAPYEQYF. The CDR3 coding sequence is TGCGCCAGCGGGAAGATTGACAGGGCCCCCTACGAGCAGTACTTC.

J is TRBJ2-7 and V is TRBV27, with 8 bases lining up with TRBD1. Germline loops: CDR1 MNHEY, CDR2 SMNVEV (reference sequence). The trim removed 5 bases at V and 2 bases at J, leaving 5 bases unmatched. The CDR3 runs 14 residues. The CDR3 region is CASSPTGVTYEQYF. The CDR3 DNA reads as TGTGCCAGCAGTCCGACAGGGGTAACCTACGAGCAGTACTTC.

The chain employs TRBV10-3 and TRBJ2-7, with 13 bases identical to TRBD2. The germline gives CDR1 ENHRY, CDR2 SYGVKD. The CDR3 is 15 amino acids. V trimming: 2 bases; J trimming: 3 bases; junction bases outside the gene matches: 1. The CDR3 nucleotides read TGTGCCATCAGTGAGACTAGCGGGAGGGACTACGAGCAGTACTTC. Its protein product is CAISETSGRDYEQYF.

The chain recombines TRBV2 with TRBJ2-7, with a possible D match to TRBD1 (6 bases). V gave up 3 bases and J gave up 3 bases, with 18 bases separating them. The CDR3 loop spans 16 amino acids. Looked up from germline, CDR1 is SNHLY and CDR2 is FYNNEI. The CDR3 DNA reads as TGTGCCAGCAGTGACCCGTTCGGGACAACCTACTACGAGCAGTACTTC. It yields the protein CASSDPFGTTYYEQYF.

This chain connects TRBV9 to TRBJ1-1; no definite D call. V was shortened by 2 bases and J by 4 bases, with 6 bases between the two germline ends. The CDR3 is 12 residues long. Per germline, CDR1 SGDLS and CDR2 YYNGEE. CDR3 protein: CASSVPGTEAFF. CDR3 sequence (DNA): TGTGCCAGCAGCGTCCCGGGCACTGAAGCTTTCTTT.

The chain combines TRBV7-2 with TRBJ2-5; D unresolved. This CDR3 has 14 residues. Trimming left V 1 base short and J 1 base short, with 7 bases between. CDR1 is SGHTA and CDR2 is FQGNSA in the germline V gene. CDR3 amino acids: CASSLDGRQETQYF. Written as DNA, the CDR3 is TGTGCCAGCAGCTTAGATGGGCGCCAAGAGACCCAGTACTTC.

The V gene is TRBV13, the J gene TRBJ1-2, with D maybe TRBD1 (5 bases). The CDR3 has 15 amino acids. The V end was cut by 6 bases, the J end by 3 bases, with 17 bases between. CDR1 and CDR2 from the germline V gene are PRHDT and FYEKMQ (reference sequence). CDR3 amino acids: CASRDLGRPDYGYTF. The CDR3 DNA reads TGTGCCAGCAGAGATTTGGGACGGCCAGACTATGGCTACACCTTC. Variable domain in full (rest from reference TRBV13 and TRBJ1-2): AAGVIQSPRHLIKEKRETATLKCYPIPRHDTVYWYQQGPGQDPQFLISFYEKMQSDKGSIPDRFSAQQFSDYHSELNMSSLELGDSALYFCASRDLGRPDYGYTFGSGTRLTVV.

The CDR3 bases are TGTGCCAGCAGTTTATCTGGGACTAGCGCCAATTTACCCTTGTACGAGCAGTACTTC. Amino acids: CASSLSGTSANLPLYEQYF. The chain carries TRBV27 and TRBJ2-7; 10 nucleotides agree with TRBD2. This CDR3 is 19 amino acids long. J gave up 4 bases and V 0 bases, and 15 bases lay outside the gene matches. Germline V gene data show CDR1 as MNHEY and CDR2 as SMNVEV (reference sequence).

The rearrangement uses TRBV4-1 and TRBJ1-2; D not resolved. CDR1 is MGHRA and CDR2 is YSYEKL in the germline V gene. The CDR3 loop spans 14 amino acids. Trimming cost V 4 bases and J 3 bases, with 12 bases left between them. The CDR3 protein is CASSPLPGDYGYTF. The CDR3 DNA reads TGCGCCAGCAGCCCTTTGCCGGGAGACTATGGCTACACCTTC.

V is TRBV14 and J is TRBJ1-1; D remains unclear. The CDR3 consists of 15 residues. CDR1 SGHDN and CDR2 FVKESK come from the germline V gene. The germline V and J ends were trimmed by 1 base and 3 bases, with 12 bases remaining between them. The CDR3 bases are TGTGCCAGCAGCCAAGTAGGGCAGCGTGACACTGAAGCTTTCTTT. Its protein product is CASSQVGQRDTEAFF.

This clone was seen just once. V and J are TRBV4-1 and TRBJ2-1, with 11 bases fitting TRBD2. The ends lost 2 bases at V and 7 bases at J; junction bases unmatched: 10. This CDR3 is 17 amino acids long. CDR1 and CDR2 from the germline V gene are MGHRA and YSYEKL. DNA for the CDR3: TGCGCCAGCAGCCAACTTAGCGGGAGGGCCTTATATAATGAGCAGTTCTTC. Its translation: CASSQLSGRALYNEQFF.

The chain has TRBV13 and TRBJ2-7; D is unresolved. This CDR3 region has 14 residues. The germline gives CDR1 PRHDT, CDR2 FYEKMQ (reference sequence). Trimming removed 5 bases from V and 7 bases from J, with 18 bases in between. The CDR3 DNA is TGTGCCAGCAGCCCCAAGGGTCACTACGAAGAGCAGTACTTC. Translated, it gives CASSPKGHYEEQYF.

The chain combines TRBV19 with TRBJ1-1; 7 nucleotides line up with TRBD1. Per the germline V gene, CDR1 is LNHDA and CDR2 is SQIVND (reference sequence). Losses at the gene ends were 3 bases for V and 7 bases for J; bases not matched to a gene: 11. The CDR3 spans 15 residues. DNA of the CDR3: TGTGCCAGTAGTATGGGGACAGCCCGCGAGGGTGAAGCTTTCTTT. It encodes CASSMGTAREGEAFF.

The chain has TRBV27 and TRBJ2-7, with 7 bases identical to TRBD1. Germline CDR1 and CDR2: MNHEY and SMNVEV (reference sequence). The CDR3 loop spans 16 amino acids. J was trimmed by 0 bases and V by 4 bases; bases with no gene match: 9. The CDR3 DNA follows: TGTGCCAGCAGTTCATCCCAGACAGGGAGCTCCTACGAGCAGTACTTC. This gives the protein CASSSSQTGSSYEQYF.

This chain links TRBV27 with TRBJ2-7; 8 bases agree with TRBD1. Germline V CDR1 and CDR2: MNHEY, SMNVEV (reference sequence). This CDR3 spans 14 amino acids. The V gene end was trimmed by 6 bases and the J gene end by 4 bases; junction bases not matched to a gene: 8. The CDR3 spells CASRLGTGPYEQYF. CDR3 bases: TGTGCCAGCAGGTTGGGGACAGGCCCGTACGAGCAGTACTTC.

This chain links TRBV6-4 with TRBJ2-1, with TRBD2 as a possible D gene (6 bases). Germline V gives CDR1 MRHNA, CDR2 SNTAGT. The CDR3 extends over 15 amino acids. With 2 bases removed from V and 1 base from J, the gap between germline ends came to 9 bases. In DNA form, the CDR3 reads TGTGCCAGCAGTGACGGGGGAGGATCCTACAATGAGCAGTTCTTC. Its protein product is CASSDGGGSYNEQFF.

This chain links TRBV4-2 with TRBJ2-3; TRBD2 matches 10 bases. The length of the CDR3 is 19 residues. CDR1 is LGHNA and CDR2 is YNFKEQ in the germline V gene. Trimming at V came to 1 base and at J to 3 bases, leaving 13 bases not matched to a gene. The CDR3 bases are TGTGCCAGCAGCCAAGGTGGAGCGGGAGGGCCCTCGAGGACAGATACGCAGTATTTT. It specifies CASSQGGAGGPSRTDTQYF.

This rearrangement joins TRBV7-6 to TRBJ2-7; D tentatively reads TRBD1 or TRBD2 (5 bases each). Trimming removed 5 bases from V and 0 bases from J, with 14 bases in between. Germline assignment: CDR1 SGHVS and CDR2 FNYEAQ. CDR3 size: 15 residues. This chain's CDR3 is CASSPGTGPSYEQYF. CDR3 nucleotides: TGTGCCAGCAGCCCAGGGACCGGTCCCTCCTACGAGCAGTACTTC.

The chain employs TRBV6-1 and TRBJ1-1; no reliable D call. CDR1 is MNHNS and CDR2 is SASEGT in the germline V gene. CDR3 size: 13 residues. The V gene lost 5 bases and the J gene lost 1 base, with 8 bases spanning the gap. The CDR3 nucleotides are TGTGCCAGCAGTTATGGAGGGAACACTGAAGCTTTCTTT. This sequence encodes CASSYGGNTEAFF.

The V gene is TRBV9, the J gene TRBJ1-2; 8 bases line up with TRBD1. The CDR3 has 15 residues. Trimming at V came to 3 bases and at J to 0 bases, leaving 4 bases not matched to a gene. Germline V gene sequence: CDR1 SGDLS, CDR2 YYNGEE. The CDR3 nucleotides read TGTGCCAGCAGCGACGGGACAGGAGCTAACTATGGCTACACCTTC. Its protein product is CASSDGTGANYGYTF.

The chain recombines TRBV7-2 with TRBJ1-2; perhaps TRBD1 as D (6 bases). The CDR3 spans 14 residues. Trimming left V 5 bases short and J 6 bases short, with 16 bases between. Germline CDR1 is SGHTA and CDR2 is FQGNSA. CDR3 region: CASSPQGPGNGYTF. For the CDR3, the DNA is TGTGCCAGCAGCCCCCAGGGGCCAGGGAATGGCTACACCTTC. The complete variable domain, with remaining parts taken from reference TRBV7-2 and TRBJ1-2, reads GAGVSQSPSNKVTEKGKDVELRCDPISGHTALYWYRQSLGQGLEFLIYFQGNSAPDKSGLPSDRFSAERTGGSVSTLTIQRTQQEDSAVYLCASSPQGPGNGYTFGSGTRLTVV.

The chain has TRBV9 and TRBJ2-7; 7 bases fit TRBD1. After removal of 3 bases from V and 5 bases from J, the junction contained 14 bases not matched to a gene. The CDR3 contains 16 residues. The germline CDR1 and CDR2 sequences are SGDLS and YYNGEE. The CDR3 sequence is CASSARGQALVDEQYF. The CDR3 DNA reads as TGTGCCAGCAGCGCTCGCGGACAGGCCCTTGTGGACGAGCAGTACTTC.

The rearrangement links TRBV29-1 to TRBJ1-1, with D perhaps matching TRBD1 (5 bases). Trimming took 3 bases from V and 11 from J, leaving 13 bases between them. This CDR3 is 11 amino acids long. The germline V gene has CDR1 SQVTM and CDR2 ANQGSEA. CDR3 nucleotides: TGCAGCGTTGAGGGGGACGCGGGTGCTTTCTTT. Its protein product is CSVEGDAGAFF.

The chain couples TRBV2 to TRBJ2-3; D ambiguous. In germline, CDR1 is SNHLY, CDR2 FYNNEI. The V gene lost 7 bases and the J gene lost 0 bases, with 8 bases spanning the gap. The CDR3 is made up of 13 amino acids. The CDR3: CASTYPSTDTQYF. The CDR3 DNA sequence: TGTGCCAGCACCTACCCTAGCACAGATACGCAGTATTTT.

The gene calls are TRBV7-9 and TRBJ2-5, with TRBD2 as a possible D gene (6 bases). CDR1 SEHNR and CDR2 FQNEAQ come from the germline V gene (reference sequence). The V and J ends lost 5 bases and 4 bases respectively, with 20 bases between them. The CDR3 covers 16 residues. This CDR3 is CASSPPRGIGRETQYF. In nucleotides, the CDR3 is TGTGCCAGCAGCCCCCCCCGCGGGATAGGGCGAGAGACCCAGTACTTC.